This record concerns one T cell receptor beta chain sequence. Its specificity is unknown. Everyone who donated was a Caucasian adult who lived in Nashville, Tennessee. The CDR3 runs to 15 residues. V shed 4 bases and J shed 5 bases, with 14 bases lying between them. Germline V lookup: CDR1 KGHSH, CDR2 LQKENI. Assay runs were performed at deep level. Some clones are missing from TCRdb's copy, which holds only in-frame ones; the method was immunoSEQ multiplex PCR. Of around 240,000 clones listed, approximately 65% are singletons. The sample originates from a study of shared clonotypes between healthy human individuals. Turning to the study itself: Per donor, three plates held CD4 naive cells, three held CD4 memory, two held CD8 naive and one held CD8 memory. Regarding the study as a whole: Sequencing depth was predicted to influence how clonotypes are shared among donors.

V usage is TRBV18 and J usage is TRBJ2-2, with D possibly being TRBD2 (5 bases). The TCR originated in a man aged 30 to 39 in good health. Sequenced: memory CD4+ T cells sorted from blood. Sample subset: CD45RA-negative fraction. The CDR3 sequence: CASSLYREKTGELFF. DNA for the CDR3: TGTGCCAGCTCACTATATCGGGAAAAAACCGGGGAGCTGTTTTTT.